The 7 T cell receptor beta chains given below trace back to one sample, sequenced in a study of read filtering for tumor transcriptome and immune sequencing. The library was built from roughly 400 ng RNA with molecular barcoded adaptors for alpha/delta and beta/gamma chains. TCRdb ran MiXCR on the reads and lists one entry per CDR3 protein. There are about 23,000 distinct CDR3 sequences in the sample; roughly 15% occur only once, and about 59% lies in the top ten. The sequenced material came from a population of CD138-negative cells sorted from bone marrow. Receptor source: a donor older than 35 with multiple myeloma.

In its sample, this clonotype was seen many times. This chain uses TRBV19 with TRBJ2-1; D gene uncertain. This CDR3 has 14 residues. The germline V and J ends were trimmed by 4 bases and 4 bases, with 11 bases remaining between them. Germline V gene lookup returns CDR1 LNHDA and CDR2 SQIVND (reference sequence). The CDR3 reads CASSTQTYYNEQFF. The CDR3 bases are TGTGCCAGTAGTACCCAGACCTATTACAATGAGCAGTTCTTC.

This clonotype has a count of ten or more. J is TRBJ2-7 and V is TRBV28; D unresolved. The germline V gene encodes CDR1 MDHEN and CDR2 SYDVKM. V lost 3 bases, J lost 2 bases, and 11 bases lay in between. The CDR3 loop spans 14 amino acids. CDR3 in DNA: TGTGCCAGCAGTTTCGGACGGGCTGCCTACGAGCAGTACTTC. Translation gives CASSFGRAAYEQYF. Based on the CDR3 plus reference TRBV28 and TRBJ2-7, the full variable domain is DVKVTQSSRYLVKRTGEKVFLECVQDMDHENMFWYRQDPGLGLRLIYFSYDVKMKEKGDIPEGYSVSREKKERFSLILESASTNQTSMYLCASSFGRAAYEQYFGPGTRLTVT.

This clonotype came up many times. The V call is TRBV2, the J call TRBJ2-1, with TRBD1 as a possible D gene (6 bases). Trimming took off 4 bases at V and 4 bases at J, with 8 bases between the two ends. This CDR3 has 13 amino acids. From germline, CDR1 is SNHLY and CDR2 FYNNEI. The DNA for the CDR3 is TGTGCCAGCAGTGCCACAGGGTACAATGAGCAGTTCTTC. Translated, it gives CASSATGYNEQFF.

This clonotype was counted ten times or more. The rearrangement uses TRBV7-8 and TRBJ2-5, with a possible D match to TRBD1 (6 bases). The CDR3 covers 13 residues. From germline, CDR1 is SGHVS and CDR2 FQNEAQ. V gave up 5 bases and J gave up 5 bases, with 12 bases separating them. The CDR3, as DNA: TGTGCCAGCAGCGGTACAGGGACGGAGACCCAGTACTTC. It yields the protein CASSGTGTETQYF. The full variable domain, in which reference TRBV7-8 and TRBJ2-5 provide the parts outside the CDR3, is GAGVSQSPRYKVAKRGQDVALRCDPISGHVSLFWYQQALGQGPEFLTYFQNEAQLDKSGLPSDRFFAERPEGSVSTLKIQRTQQEDSAVYLCASSGTGTETQYFGPGTRLLVL.

J is TRBJ2-2 and V is TRBV4-2, with 7 bases that match TRBD2. J lost 2 bases, V lost 6 bases, and 6 bases had no gene match. Germline loops: CDR1 LGHNA, CDR2 YNFKEQ. The CDR3 is 15 residues long. The CDR3 sequence: CASRPSGTNTGELFF. DNA for the CDR3: TGTGCCAGCAGGCCTAGCGGTACCAACACCGGGGAGCTGTTTTTT.

This clonotype was detected only a few times. The J gene is TRBJ2-5, the V gene TRBV20-1; tentatively, D is TRBD2 (5 bases). The CDR3 consists of 13 residues. Germline V gives CDR1 DFQATT, CDR2 SNEGSKA (reference sequence). Trimming pared 5 bases from V and 7 bases from J, leaving 17 bases between. The CDR3 sequence: CSADKDAGGTQYF. The CDR3 region has the DNA TGCAGTGCTGATAAGGACGCTGGAGGGACCCAGTACTTC.

Comment on this clonotype: A read error may produce the germline difference seen at one junction end. The V gene is TRBV7-9, the J gene TRBJ2-7; either TRBD1 or TRBD2 may supply D (5 bases each). The CDR3 consists of 15 residues. Germline V gene data show CDR1 as SEHNR and CDR2 as FQNEAQ (reference sequence). The CDR3 DNA reads as TGTGCCGGCAGCTTAACGGGAAGGGGATCGAGTGAGCAGTACTTC. Encoded protein: CAGSLTGRGSSEQYF.